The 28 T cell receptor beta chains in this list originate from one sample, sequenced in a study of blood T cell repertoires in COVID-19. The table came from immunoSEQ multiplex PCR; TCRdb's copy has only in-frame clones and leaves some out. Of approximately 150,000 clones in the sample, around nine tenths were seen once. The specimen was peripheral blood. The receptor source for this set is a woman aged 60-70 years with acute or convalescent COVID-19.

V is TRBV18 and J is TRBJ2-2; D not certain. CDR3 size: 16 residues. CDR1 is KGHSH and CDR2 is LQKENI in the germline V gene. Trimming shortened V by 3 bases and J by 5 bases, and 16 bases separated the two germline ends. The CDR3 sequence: CASSPLESFGTGELFF. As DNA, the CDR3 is TGTGCCAGCTCACCTCTCGAGAGTTTCGGTACCGGGGAGCTGTTTTTT.

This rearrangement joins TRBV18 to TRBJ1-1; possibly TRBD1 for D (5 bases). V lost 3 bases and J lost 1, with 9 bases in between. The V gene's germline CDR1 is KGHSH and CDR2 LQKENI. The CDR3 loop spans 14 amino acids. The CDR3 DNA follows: TGTGCCAGCTCACCGTTACAGGAGAACACTGAAGCTTTCTTT. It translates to CASSPLQENTEAFF. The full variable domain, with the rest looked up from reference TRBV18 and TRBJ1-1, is NAGVMQNPRHLVRRRGQEARLRCSPMKGHSHVYWYRQLPEEGLKFMVYLQKENIIDESGMPKERFSAEFPKEGPSILRIQQVVRGDSAAYFCASSPLQENTEAFFGQGTRLTVV.

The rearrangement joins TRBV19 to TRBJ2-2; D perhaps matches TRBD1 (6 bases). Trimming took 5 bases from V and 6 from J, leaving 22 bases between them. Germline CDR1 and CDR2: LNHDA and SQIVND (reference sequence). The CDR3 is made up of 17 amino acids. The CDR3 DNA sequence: TGTGCCAGTAGTGAACCCCTTACAGGGATGAAGGCCGGGGAGCTGTTTTTT. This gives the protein CASSEPLTGMKAGELFF.

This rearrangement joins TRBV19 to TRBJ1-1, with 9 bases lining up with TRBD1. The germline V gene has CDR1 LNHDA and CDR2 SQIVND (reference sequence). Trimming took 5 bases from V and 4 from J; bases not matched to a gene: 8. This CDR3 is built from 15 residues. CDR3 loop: CASSPDRGWGTEAFF. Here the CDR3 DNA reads TGTGCCAGTAGTCCGGACAGGGGATGGGGCACTGAAGCTTTCTTT.

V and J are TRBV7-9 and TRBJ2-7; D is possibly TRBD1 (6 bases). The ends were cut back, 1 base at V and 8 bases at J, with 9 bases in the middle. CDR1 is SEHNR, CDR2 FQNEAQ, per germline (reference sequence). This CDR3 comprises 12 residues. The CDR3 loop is CASSLGDMKQYF. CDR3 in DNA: TGTGCCAGCAGCTTAGGGGACATGAAGCAGTACTTC.

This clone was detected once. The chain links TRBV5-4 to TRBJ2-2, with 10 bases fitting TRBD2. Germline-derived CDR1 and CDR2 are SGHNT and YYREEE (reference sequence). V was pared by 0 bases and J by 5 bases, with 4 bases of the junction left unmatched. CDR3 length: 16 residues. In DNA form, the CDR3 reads TGTGCCAGCAGCTTGGGACTAGCGGGCCTAACCGGGGAGCTGTTTTTT. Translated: CASSLGLAGLTGELFF.

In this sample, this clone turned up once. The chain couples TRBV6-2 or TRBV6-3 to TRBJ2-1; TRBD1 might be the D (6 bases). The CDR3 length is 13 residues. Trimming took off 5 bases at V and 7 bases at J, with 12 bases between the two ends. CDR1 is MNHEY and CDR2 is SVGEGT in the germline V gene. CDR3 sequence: CASSTGFGNEQFF. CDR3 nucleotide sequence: TGTGCCAGCAGTACAGGGTTTGGGAATGAGCAGTTCTTC.

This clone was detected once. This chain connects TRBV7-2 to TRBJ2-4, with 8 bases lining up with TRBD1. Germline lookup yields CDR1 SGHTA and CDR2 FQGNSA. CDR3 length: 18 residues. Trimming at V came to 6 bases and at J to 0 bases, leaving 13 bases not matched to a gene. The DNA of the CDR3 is TGTGCCAGCAGTTTCGCCCCATCAGGGGGCCAAGCCAAAAACATTCAGTACTTC. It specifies CASSFAPSGGQAKNIQYF.

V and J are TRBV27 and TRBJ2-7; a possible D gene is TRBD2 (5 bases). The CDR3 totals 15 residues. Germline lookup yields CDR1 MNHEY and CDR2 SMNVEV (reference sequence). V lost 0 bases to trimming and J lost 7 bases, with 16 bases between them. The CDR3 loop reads CASSLSPSYPGEQYF. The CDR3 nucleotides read TGTGCCAGCAGTTTATCCCCCTCTTATCCGGGGGAGCAGTACTTC.

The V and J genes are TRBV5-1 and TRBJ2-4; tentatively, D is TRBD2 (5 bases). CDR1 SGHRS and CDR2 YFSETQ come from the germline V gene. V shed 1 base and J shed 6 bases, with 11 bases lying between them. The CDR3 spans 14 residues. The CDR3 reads CASSLPGEGNIQYF. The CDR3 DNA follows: TGCGCCAGCAGCTTGCCTGGAGAGGGAAACATTCAGTACTTC.

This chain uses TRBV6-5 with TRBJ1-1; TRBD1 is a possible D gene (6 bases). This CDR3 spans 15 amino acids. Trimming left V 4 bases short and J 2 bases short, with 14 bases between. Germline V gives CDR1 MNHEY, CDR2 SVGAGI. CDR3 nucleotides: TGTGCCAGCAGTTCCACCGGGACACCTAACACTGAAGCTTTCTTT. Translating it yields CASSSTGTPNTEAFF.

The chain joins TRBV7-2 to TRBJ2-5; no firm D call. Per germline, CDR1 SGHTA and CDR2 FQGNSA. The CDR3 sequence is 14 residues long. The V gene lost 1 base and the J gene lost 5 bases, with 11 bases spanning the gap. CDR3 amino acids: CASSLVSGGETQYF. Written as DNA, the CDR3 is TGTGCCAGCAGCTTAGTGTCGGGTGGGGAGACCCAGTACTTC.

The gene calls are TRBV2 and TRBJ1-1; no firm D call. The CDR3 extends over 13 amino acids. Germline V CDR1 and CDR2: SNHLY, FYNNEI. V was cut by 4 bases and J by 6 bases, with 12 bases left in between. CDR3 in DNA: TGTGCCAGCAGTGTTGGCAGGCGCGCTGAAGCTTTCTTT. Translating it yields CASSVGRRAEAFF.

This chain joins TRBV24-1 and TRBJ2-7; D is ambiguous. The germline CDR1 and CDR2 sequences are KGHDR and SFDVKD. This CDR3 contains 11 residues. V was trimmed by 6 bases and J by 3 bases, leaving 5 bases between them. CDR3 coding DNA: TGTGCCACCAGTTCGGGCTACGAGCAGTACTTC. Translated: CATSSGYEQYF.

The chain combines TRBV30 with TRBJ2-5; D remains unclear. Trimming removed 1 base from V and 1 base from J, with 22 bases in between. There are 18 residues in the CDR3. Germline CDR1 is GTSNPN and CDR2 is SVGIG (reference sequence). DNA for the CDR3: TGTGCCTGGAGTGCGTCAAAAGCAGCGAACTACCTCCAAGAGACCCAGTACTTC. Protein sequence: CAWSASKAANYLQETQYF.

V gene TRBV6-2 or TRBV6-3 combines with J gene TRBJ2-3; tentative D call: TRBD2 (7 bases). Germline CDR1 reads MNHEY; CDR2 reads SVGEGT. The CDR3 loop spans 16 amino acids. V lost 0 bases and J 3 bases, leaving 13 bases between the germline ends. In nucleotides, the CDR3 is TGTGCCAGCAGTTACTCTCTGGCGGGGGCAACAGATACGCAGTATTTT. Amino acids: CASSYSLAGATDTQYF.

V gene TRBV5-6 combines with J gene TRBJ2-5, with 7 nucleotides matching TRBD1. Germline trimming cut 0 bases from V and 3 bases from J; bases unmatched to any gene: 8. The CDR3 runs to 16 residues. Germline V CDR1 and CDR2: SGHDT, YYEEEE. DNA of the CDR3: TGTGCCAGCAGCTTGGACCTCCGACAGGGAGAAGAGACCCAGTACTTC. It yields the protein CASSLDLRQGEETQYF.

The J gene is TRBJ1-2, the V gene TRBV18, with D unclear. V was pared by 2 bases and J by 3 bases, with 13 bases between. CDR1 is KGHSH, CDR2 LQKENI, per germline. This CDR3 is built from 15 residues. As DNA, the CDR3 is TGTGCCAGCTCACCAAGTGTGGCAGTCGACTATGGCTACACCTTC. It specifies CASSPSVAVDYGYTF.

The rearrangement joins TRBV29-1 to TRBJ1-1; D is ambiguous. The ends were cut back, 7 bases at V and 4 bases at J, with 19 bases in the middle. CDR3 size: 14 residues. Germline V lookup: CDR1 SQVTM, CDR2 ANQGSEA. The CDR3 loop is CSAKSEVPGTEAFF. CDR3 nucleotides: TGCAGCGCTAAGTCGGAGGTCCCCGGCACTGAAGCTTTCTTT.

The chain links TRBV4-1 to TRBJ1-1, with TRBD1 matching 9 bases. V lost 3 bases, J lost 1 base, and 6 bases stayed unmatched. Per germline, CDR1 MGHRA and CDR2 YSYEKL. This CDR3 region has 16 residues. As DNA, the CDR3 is TGCGCCAGCAGCCATCCCGGACAGGGGAGGAACACTGAAGCTTTCTTT. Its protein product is CASSHPGQGRNTEAFF.

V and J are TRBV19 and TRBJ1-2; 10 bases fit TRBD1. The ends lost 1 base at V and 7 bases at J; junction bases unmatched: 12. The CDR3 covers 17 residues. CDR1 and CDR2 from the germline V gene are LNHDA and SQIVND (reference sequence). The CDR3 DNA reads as TGTGCCAGTAGTATAGGACAGGGGGCGAAATGGAGTGCTGGCTACACCTTC. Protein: CASSIGQGAKWSAGYTF.

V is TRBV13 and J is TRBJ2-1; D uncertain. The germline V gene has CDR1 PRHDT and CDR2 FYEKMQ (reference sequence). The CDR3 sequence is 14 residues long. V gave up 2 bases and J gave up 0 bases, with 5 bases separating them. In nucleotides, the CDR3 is TGTGCCAGCAGCTTATCCAGCTCCTACAATGAGCAGTTCTTC. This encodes CASSLSSSYNEQFF.

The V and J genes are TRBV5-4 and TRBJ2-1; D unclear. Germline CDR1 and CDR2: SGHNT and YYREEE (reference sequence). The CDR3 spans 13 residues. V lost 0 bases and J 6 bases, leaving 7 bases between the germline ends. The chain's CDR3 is CASSLDTFNEQFF. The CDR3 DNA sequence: TGTGCCAGCAGCTTGGATACTTTCAATGAGCAGTTCTTC.

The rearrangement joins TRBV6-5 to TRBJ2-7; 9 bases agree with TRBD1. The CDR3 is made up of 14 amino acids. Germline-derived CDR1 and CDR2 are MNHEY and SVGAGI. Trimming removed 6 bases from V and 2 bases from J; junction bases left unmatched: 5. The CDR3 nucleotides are TGTGCCAGCAGAAGGGACAGGGAGACCTACGAGCAGTACTTC. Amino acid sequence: CASRRDRETYEQYF.

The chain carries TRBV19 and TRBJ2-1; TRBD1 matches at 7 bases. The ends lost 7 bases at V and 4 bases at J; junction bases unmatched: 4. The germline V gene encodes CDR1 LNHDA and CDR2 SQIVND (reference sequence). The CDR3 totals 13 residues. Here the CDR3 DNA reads TGTGCCAGTATCGACAGGGTTTACAATGAGCAGTTCTTC. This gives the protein CASIDRVYNEQFF.

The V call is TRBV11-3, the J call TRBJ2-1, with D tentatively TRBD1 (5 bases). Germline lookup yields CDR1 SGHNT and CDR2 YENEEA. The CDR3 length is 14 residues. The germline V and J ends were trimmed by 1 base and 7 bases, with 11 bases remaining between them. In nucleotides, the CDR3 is TGTGCCAGCAGCTTAGGCAGGGAAGGAAATGAGCAGTTCTTC. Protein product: CASSLGREGNEQFF.

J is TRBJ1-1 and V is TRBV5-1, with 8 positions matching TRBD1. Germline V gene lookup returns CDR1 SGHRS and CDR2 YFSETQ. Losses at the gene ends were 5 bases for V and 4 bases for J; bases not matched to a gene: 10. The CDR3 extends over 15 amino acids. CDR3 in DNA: TGCGCCAGCAGGAGTGGACAGGGCTCGGGCACTGAAGCTTTCTTT. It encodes CASRSGQGSGTEAFF.

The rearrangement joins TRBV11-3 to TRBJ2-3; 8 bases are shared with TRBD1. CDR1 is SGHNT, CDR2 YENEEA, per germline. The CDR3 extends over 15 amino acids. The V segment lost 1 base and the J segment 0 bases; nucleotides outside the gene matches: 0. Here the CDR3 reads CASSLGQGSTDTQYF. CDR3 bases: TGTGCCAGCAGCTTAGGACAGGGGAGCACAGATACGCAGTATTTT.